This TCR beta chain derives from a study of CD8+ T cells in alopecia areata. Lesional scalp punch biopsies and peripheral blood came from alopecia areata patients. This clone came up a few times. Extracted RNA was reverse transcribed into cDNA, the sequencing template. The method was immunoSEQ multiplex PCR; TCRdb's version includes in-frame clones alone and lacks a portion of them. The sample shows 90,000 to 100,000 clones, 41% of them seen only once. Per the germline V gene, CDR1 is MDHEN and CDR2 is SYDVKM. This CDR3 is 14 amino acids long. After removal of 6 bases from V and 5 bases from J, the junction contained 8 bases not matched to a gene.

Source material: CD4+ T cells sorted from blood. The chain is built from TRBV28 and TRBJ2-5; 8 bases are shared with TRBD2. This TCR came from a human donor with alopecia areata. CDR3 nucleotides: TGTGCCAGCAGCTTTGGACTAGCTGGTGAGACCCAGTACTTC. Residues: CASSFGLAGETQYF.